This T cell receptor beta chain came from a study of early T cells in non-severe SARS-CoV-2 infection. There are many counts of this clonotype. There are 16 residues in the CDR3. Trimming took 5 bases from V and 0 from J, leaving 14 bases between them. Per germline, CDR1 SGHTA and CDR2 FQGNSA. Researchers attached unique molecular identifiers to individual cDNA molecules. MiXCR, run by TCRdb on the 5' RACE reads, gives a single entry per CDR3 protein. This table has 70,000 to 90,000 distinct CDR3 sequences, more than 9% appearing once. The receptor comes from an adult who was a healthcare worker with PCR-confirmed SARS-CoV-2 infection or an uninfected control (not recorded which). The chain is built from TRBV7-2 and TRBJ2-1; weak D call: TRBD2 (6 bases). The sample consisted of whole blood, taken at baseline. The CDR3 DNA reads as TGTGCCAGCAGCGTTAGCGGTGTAAGCTCCTACAATGAGCAGTTCTTC. This gives the protein CASSVSGVSSYNEQFF.